This T cell receptor beta chain was sequenced in a study of blood T cell repertoires in COVID-19. Study context: In each case, the material was cDNA or gDNA derived from T cells, B-cell-depleted T cells, or PBMCs.

The CDR3 extends over 15 amino acids. Germline lookup yields CDR1 LGHDT and CDR2 YNNKEL (reference sequence). The V gene end was trimmed by 8 bases and the J gene end by 5 bases; junction bases not matched to a gene: 10. Assay: immunoSEQ multiplex PCR; the TCRdb copy retains only in-frame clones and omits some. The sample records roughly 500,000 clones, roughly 89% being singletons. This TCR was recovered from a young man with COVID-19, enrolled during active disease. Material: peripheral blood. The V gene is TRBV3-1 (or the pseudogene TRBV3-2), the J gene TRBJ2-1; 9 nucleotides line up with TRBD2. In DNA form, the CDR3 reads TGTGCCAGCTACTCCAGCGGGGGGATTAACAATGAGCAGTTCTTC. Translation gives CASYSSGGINNEQFF.